This TCR beta chain was sequenced during a study of T cells after posttransplantation cyclophosphamide (dated by TCRdb to the mid-2010s). Background for the entire study: Using TRB sequencing, the study followed how the T cell repertoire reconstituted after myeloablative bone marrow transplantation in which posttransplantation cyclophosphamide served as GVHD prophylaxis. Antigen receptor sequencing was done on samples from about 40 PTCy-treated patients and from approximately 17 related bone marrow donors of those patients. Blood from all 30 or so PTCy patients who had 1-year posttransplant specimens underwent TRB sequencing. Up to roughly 3 additional blood samples from 2 to 5.2 years after transplant were also TRB-sequenced in 3 patients, as was pretransplant blood from a handful of patients. TRA and TRB clonality were tightly correlated in several samples, so subsequent TCR analyses focused on TRB only. Public TRB sequences were checked against a database of over 3,500 sequences associated with responses to pathogens, tumor antigens, self-antigens and alloantigens. Overall results and qualifications from the work: Across 45 patients, recipient CMV seropositivity and CMV reactivation were highly associated with TRB clonality; PTCy diversity was similar to CNI/methotrexate controls. At 1-2 months, donor-recipient similarity was low but rose over the first year, and the later blood repertoires were often dominated by donor CD8+ memory clones. The TRB repertoires of T cells infiltrating skin or GI tract showed only limited overlap with the TRB repertoires of T cells in blood.

Note on this clone: There is no known antigen for this receptor. Within one base of it there is no much larger clone, and no base qualities were kept.

Genomic DNA was used for TRB sequencing, which was performed with the immunoSEQ assay at survey resolution or with the hsTCRB kit. Per the source publication's procedure: The immunoSEQ software handled the initial read processing, while the LymphoSeq R package was used for the repertoire analyses. For each TRB dataset, clonality was calculated as 1 minus normalized Shannon entropy, and the Gini coefficient was computed as well. Phenotypes of unsorted samples were inferred by mapping TRB sequences from sorted subsets of the recipient or donor onto the same recipient's unsorted samples. TCRdb obtained this table from immuneACCESS and retained in-frame rearrangements with V and J assigned. These tables miss some clones; where compared with another copy, unresolved V genes account for less than half of the shortfall, and the remainder is unexplained. The V and J calls and the clone size are those of that table, but D and trimming were determined from the DNA. This sample holds 22,000 or so clones; approximately 76% were observed only once. The ten largest account for around 0.7% of the sample.

On the day of marrow donation, related bone marrow donors gave peripheral blood samples. Peripheral blood and bone marrow mononuclear cells were isolated by Ficoll-Hypaque density centrifugation and were cryopreserved. CD4+ and CD8+ T cells, including naive and memory subsets, were sorted by FACS using a FACSAria II. The V and J ends are trimmed by 1 base and 3 bases, leaving 16 bases between them. The CDR3 measures 16 amino acids from cysteine to phenylalanine. CDR3 DNA is the only sequence kept; it has 48 bases, read in frame from the first base. From the germline V gene (reference sequence), CDR1 is LNHDA and CDR2 is SQIVND.

This TCR was recovered from a woman aged 55 to 70 in good health, CMV-negative, and a related stem cell transplant donor. This chain joins TRBV19 to TRBJ2-7; the D gene lacks a confident call. Sequenced: memory CD4+ T cells sorted from PBMCs. The sequenced DNA is TGTGCCAGTAGTATAGGCGCGAAGCTATCCCACTACGAGCAGTACTTC. The encoded protein is CASSIGAKLSHYEQYF.